What follows are 4 T cell receptor beta chains derived from one specimen sequenced in a study of response to subunit inactivated influenza vaccine. TCRdb re-analysed the RT-PCR reads in MiXCR, keeping a single row per CDR3 protein. The repertoire has 600,000 to 850,000 distinct CDR3 sequences, around 15% of them found once; the top ten carry roughly 7.2%. This material consisted of PBMCs from blood, taken less than 15 days before vaccination. These receptors were taken from a man aged 50 or older who received an inactivated influenza vaccine.

This clonotype was counted between two and nine times. The rearrangement uses TRBV28 and TRBJ2-3; maybe TRBD2 (5 bases). Germline V gives CDR1 MDHEN, CDR2 SYDVKM. With 3 bases removed from V and 0 bases from J, the gap between germline ends came to 16 bases. The length of the CDR3 is 17 residues. CDR3 nucleotides: TGTGCCAGCAGTTTTGGTCCCGGGGTACGGAGCACAGATACGCAGTATTTT. It specifies CASSFGPGVRSTDTQYF.

The rearrangement joins TRBV5-6 to TRBJ2-1; D is uncertain. Trimming took off 1 base at V and 3 bases at J, with 8 bases between the two ends. Germline V gene lookup returns CDR1 SGHDT and CDR2 YYEEEE. The CDR3 contains 14 residues. For the CDR3, the DNA is TGTGCCAGCAGCTTGTTCCAGAACTACAATGAGCAGTTCTTC. Translation: CASSLFQNYNEQFF.

The chain recombines TRBV7-8 with TRBJ2-1; TRBD1 might be the D (5 bases). The V and J ends lost 0 bases and 9 bases respectively, with 15 bases between them. Per germline, CDR1 SGHVS and CDR2 FQNEAQ. The CDR3 runs 15 residues. The CDR3 here is CASSLAQGAQSEQFF. The CDR3 DNA reads TGTGCCAGCAGCTTAGCGCAAGGGGCGCAAAGTGAGCAGTTCTTC. The whole variable domain, filled in from reference TRBV7-8 and TRBJ2-1, reads GAGVSQSPRYKVAKRGQDVALRCDPISGHVSLFWYQQALGQGPEFLTYFQNEAQLDKSGLPSDRFFAERPEGSVSTLKIQRTQQEDSAVYLCASSLAQGAQSEQFFGPGTRLTVL.

The gene calls are TRBV2 and TRBJ2-7; TRBD2 matches 10 bases. V shed 5 bases and J 4 bases; nucleotides not matched to a gene: 5. CDR1 is SNHLY and CDR2 is FYNNEI in the germline V gene. There are 14 residues in the CDR3. DNA of the CDR3: TGTGCCAGCAGTTGTCTAGCGGGAGTATACGAGCAGTACTTC. It is translated as CASSCLAGVYEQYF.